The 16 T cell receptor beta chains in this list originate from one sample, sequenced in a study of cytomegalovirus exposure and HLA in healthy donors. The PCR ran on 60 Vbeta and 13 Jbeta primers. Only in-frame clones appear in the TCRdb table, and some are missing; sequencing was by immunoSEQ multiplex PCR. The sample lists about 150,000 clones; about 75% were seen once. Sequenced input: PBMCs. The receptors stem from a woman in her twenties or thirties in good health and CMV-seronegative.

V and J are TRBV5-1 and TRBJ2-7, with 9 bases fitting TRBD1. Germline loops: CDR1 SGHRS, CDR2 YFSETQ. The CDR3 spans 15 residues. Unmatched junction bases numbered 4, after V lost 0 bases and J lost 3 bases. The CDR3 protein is CASSLDGQGFYEQYF. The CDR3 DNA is TGCGCCAGCAGCTTGGATGGACAGGGGTTCTACGAGCAGTACTTC.

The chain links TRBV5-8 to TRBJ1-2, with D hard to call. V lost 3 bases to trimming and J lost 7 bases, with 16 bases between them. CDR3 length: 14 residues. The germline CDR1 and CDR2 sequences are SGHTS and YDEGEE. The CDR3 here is CASSSAGRAFGYTF. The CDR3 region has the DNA TGTGCCAGCAGCTCCGCCGGGAGGGCGTTTGGCTACACCTTC.

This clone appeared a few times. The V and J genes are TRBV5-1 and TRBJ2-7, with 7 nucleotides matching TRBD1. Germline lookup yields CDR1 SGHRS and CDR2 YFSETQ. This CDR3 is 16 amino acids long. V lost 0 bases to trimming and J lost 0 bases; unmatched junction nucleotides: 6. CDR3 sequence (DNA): TGCGCCAGCAGCTTGGGTGGACAGGCCAGCTCCTACGAGCAGTACTTC. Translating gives CASSLGGQASSYEQYF.

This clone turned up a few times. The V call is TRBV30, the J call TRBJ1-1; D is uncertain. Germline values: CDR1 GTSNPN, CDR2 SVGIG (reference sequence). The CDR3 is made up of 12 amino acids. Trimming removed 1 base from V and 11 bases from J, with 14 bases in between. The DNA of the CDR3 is TGTGCCTGGAGTGGGGAGAAGTCTGGGGCTTTCTTT. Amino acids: CAWSGEKSGAFF.

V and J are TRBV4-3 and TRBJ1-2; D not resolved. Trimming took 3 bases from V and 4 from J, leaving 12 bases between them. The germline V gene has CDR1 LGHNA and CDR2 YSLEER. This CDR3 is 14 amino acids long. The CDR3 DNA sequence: TGCGCCAGCAGCCAGGAGCGAGGGATCTATGGCTACACCTTC. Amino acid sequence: CASSQERGIYGYTF.

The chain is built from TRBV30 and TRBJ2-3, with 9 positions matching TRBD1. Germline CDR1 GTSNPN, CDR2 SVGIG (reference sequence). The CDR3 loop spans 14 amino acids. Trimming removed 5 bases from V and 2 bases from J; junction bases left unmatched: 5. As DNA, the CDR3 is TGTGCCTGGGAAGGGACAGGGATCACAGATACGCAGTATTTT. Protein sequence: CAWEGTGITDTQYF. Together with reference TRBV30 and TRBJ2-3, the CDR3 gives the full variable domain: SQTIHQWPATLVQPVGSPLSLECTVEGTSNPNLYWYRQAAGRGLQLLFYSVGIGQISSEVPQNLSASRPQDRQFILSSKKLLLSDSGFYLCAWEGTGITDTQYFGPGTRLTVL.

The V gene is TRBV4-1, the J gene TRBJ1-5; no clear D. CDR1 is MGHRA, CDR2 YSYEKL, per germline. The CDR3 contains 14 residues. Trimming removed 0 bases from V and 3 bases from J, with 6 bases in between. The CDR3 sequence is CASSQEADNQPQHF. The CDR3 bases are TGCGCCAGCAGCCAAGAGGCCGACAATCAGCCCCAGCATTTT.

CDR3 amino acids: CASSIPGGTNYGYTF. The CDR3 DNA is TGTGCCAGTAGCATCCCGGGAGGGACTAACTATGGCTACACCTTC. The V call is TRBV19, the J call TRBJ1-2, with no clear D. CDR1 and CDR2 from the germline V gene are LNHDA and SQIVND (reference sequence). V was clipped by 6 bases and J by 0 bases, with 14 bases between them. The CDR3 has 15 amino acids.

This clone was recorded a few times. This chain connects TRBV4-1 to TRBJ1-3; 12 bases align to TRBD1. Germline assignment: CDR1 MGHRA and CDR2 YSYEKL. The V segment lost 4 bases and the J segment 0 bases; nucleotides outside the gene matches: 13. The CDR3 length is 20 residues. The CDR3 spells CASSLQLGTGGWSSGNTIYF. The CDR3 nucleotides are TGCGCCAGCAGCCTACAGTTGGGGACAGGGGGCTGGAGCTCTGGAAACACCATATATTTT.

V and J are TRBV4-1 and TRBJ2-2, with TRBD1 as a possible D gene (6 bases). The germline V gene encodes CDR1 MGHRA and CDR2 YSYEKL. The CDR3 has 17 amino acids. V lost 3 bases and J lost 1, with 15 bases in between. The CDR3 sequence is CASSHPGAGWNTGELFF. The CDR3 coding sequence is TGCGCCAGCAGCCACCCAGGGGCAGGATGGAACACCGGGGAGCTGTTTTTT.

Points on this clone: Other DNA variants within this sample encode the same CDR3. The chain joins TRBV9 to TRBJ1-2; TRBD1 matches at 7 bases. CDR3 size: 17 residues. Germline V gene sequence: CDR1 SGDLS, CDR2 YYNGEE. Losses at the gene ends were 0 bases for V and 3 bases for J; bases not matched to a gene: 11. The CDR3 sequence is CASSVGIGGGKDYGYTF. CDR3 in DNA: TGTGCCAGCAGCGTAGGGATAGGGGGCGGAAAAGACTATGGCTACACCTTC.

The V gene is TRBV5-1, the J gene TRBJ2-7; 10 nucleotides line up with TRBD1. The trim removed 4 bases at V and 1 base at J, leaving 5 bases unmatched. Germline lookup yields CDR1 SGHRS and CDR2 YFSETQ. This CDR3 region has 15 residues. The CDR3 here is CASSIGTGVSYEQYF. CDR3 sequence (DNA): TGCGCCAGCAGCATTGGGACAGGGGTGTCCTACGAGCAGTACTTC.

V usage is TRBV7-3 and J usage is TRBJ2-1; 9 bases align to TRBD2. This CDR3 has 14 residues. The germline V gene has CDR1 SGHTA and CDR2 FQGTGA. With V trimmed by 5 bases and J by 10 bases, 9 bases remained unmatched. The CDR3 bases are TGTGCCAGCAGCCTTGGGGGCGGGGGGGCCGAGCAGTTCTTC. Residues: CASSLGGGGAEQFF.

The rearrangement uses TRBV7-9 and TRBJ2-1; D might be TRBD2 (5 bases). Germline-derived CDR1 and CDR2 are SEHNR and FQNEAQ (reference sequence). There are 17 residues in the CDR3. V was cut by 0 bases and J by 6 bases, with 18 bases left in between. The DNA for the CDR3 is TGTGCCAGCAGCTTAGCGGGTGAGGGTCCCACGGGCAATGAGCAGTTCTTC. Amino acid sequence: CASSLAGEGPTGNEQFF.

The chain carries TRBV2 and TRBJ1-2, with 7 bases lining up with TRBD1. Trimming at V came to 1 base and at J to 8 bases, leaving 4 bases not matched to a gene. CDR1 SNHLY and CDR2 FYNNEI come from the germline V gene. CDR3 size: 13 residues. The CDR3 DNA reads TGTGCCAGCAGTGAAGGAGGGGGCGAAGGCTACACCTTC. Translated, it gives CASSEGGGEGYTF.

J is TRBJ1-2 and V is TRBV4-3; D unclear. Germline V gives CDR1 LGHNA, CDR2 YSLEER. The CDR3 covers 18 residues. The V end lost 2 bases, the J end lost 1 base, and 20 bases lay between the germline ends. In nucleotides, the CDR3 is TGCGCCAGCAGCCAAACAATCCCCCGTGGCCCCTTTAACTATGGCTACACCTTC. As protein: CASSQTIPRGPFNYGYTF.